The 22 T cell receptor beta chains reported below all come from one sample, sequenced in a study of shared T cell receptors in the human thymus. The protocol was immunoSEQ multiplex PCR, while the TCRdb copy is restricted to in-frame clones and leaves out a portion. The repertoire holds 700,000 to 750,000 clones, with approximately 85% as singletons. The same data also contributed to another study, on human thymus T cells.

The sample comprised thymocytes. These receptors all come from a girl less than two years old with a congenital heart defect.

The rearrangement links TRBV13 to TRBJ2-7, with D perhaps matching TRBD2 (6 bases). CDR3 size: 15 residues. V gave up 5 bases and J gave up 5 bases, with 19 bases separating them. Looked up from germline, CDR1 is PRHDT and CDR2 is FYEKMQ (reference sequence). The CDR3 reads CASSRGGVGLHEQYF. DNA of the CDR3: TGTGCCAGCAGCCGAGGAGGGGTGGGCCTACACGAGCAGTACTTC.

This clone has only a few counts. Here the CDR3 reads CASSPGQVVVEQYF. Here the CDR3 DNA reads TGCGCCAGCAGCCCGGGACAGGTCGTTGTCGAGCAGTACTTC. The chain links TRBV5-1 to TRBJ2-7; the match to TRBD1 covers 8 bases. V lost 4 bases, J lost 6 bases, and 9 bases stayed unmatched. The V gene's germline CDR1 is SGHRS and CDR2 YFSETQ. The CDR3 has 14 residues.

CDR3 protein: CASSSEAGTGFLNTEAFF. CDR3 bases: TGTGCCAGCAGCTCCGAAGCCGGGACAGGGTTCCTGAACACTGAAGCTTTCTTT. The V and J genes are TRBV7-2 and TRBJ1-1; the match to TRBD1 covers 9 bases. Trimming at V came to 4 bases and at J to 0 bases, leaving 12 bases not matched to a gene. CDR3 size: 18 residues. CDR1 is SGHTA and CDR2 is FQGNSA in the germline V gene. The whole variable domain, remainder taken from reference TRBV7-2 and TRBJ1-1, is GAGVSQSPSNKVTEKGKDVELRCDPISGHTALYWYRQSLGQGLEFLIYFQGNSAPDKSGLPSDRFSAERTGGSVSTLTIQRTQQEDSAVYLCASSSEAGTGFLNTEAFFGQGTRLTVV.

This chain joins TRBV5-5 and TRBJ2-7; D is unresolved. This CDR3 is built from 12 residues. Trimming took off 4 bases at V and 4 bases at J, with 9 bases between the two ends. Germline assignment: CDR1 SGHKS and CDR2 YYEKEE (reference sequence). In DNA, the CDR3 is TGTGCCAGCAGCCCAAGAACATACGAGCAGTACTTC. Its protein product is CASSPRTYEQYF.

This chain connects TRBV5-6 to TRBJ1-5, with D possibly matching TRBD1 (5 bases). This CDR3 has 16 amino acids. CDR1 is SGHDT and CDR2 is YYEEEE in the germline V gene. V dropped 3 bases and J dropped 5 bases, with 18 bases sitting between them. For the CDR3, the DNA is TGTGCCAGCAGCTCTTTCTTGGAGGGCAGGGATCAGCCCCAGCATTTT. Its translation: CASSSFLEGRDQPQHF. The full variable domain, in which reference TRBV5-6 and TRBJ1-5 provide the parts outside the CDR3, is DAGVTQSPTHLIKTRGQQVTLRCSPKSGHDTVSWYQQALGQGPQFIFQYYEEEERQRGNFPDRFSGHQFPNYSSELNVNALLLGDSALYLCASSSFLEGRDQPQHFGDGTRLSIL.

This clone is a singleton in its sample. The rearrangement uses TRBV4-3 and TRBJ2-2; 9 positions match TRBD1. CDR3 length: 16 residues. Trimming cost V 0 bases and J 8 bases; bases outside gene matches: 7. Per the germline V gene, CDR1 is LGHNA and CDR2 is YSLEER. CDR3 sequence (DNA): TGCGCCAGCAGCCAAGATGGGACAGGGATCCTTGGGGAGCTGTTTTTT. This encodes CASSQDGTGILGELFF.

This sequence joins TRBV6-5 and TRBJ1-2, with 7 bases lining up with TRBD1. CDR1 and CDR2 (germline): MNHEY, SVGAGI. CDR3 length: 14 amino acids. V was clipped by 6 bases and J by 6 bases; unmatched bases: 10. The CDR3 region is CASSPRGYRHGYTF. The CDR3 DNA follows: TGTGCCAGCAGCCCCAGGGGGTACCGCCATGGCTACACCTTC.

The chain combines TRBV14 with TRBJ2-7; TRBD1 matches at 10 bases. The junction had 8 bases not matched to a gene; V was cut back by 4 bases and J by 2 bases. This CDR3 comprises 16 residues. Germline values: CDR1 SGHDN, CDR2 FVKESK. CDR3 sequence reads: CASSPGQGKPTYEQYF. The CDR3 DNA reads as TGTGCCAGCAGCCCGGGACAGGGGAAACCTACCTACGAGCAGTACTTC.

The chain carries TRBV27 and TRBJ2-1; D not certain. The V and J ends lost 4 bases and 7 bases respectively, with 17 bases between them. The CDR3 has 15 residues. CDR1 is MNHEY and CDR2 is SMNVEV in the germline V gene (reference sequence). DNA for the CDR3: TGTGCCAGCAGTTCTGAGACCCCTGACTGGAATGAGCAGTTCTTC. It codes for CASSSETPDWNEQFF.

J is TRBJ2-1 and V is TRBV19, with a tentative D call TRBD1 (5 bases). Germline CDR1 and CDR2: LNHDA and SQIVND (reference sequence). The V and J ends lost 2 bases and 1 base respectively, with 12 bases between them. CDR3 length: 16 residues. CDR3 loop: CASSIYRQRSYNEQFF. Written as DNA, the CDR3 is TGTGCCAGTAGTATATACAGACAGAGATCCTACAATGAGCAGTTCTTC.

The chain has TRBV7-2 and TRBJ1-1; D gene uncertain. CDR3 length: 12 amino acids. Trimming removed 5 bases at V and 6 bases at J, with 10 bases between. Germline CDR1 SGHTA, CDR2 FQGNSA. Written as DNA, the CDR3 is TGTGCCAGCAGCGAAGAGGGTCCTGAAGCTTTCTTT. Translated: CASSEEGPEAFF.

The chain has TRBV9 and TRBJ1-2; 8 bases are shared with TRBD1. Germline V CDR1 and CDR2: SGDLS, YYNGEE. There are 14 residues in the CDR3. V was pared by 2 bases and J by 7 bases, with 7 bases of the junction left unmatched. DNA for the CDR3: TGTGCCAGCAGCGTCACAGGGGGAGGTTGTGGCTACACCTTC. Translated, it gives CASSVTGGGCGYTF.

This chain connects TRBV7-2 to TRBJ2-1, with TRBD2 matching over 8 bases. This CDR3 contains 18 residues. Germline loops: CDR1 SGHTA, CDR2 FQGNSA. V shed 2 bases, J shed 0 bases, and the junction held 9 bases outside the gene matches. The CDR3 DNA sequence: TGTGCCAGCAGCTTAATTGAACACAGCGGGAGCTCCTACAATGAGCAGTTCTTC. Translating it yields CASSLIEHSGSSYNEQFF.

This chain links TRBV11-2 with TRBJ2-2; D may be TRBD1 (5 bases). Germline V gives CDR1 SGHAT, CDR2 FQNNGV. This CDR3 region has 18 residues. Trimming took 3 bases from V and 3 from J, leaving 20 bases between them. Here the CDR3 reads CASSFEPAEDKHTGELFF. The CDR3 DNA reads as TGTGCCAGCAGCTTCGAACCCGCCGAGGACAAGCACACCGGGGAGCTGTTTTTT.

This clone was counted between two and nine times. Written as DNA, the CDR3 is TGTGCCAGCAGTTACTCCCGACATAACACTGAAGCTTTCTTT. Its protein product is CASSYSRHNTEAFF. The chain employs TRBV6-5 and TRBJ1-1; D unresolved. This CDR3 has 14 residues. Trimming removed 0 bases at V and 2 bases at J, with 7 bases between. Per the germline V gene, CDR1 is MNHEY and CDR2 is SVGAGI.

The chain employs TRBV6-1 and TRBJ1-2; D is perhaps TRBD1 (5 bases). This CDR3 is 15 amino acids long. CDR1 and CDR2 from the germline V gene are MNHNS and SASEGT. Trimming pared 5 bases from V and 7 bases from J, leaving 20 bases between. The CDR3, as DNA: TGTGCCAGCAGTTCCCCGGACGAACAAAGGGGTGGCTACACCTTC. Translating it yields CASSSPDEQRGGYTF.

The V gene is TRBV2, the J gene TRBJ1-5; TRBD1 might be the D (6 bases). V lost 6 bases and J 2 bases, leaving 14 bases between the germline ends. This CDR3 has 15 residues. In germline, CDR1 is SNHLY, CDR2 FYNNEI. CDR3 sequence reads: CASSVDRNGNQPQHF. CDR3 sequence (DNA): TGTGCCAGCAGCGTCGACAGGAACGGCAATCAGCCCCAGCATTTT.

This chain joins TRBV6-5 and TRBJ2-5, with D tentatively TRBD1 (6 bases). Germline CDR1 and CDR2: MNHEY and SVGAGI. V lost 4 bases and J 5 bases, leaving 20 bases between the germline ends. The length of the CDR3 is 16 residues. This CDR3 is CASSSGGKGQGETQYF. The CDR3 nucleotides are TGTGCCAGCAGTTCCGGAGGTAAAGGGCAGGGGGAGACCCAGTACTTC.

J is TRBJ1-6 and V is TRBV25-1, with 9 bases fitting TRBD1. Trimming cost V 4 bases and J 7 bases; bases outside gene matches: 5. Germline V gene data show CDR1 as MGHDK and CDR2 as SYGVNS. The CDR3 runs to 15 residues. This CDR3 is CASSGPGQGNSPLHF. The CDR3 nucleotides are TGTGCCAGCAGTGGCCCGGGACAGGGAAATTCACCCCTCCACTTT.

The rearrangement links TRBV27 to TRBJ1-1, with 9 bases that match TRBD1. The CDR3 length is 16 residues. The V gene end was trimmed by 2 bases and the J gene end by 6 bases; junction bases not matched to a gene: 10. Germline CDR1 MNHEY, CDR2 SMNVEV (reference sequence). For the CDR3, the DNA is TGTGCCAGCAGTTTAGGGGGACCGGACAGGGGCCCTGAAGCTTTCTTT. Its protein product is CASSLGGPDRGPEAFF.

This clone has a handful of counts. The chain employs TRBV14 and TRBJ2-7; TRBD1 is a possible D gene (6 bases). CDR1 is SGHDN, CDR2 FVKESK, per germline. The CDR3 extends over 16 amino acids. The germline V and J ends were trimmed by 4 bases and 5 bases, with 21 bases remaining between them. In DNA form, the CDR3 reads TGTGCCAGCAGCCGGAGAGGGGGAGCATCCCACCACGAGCAGTACTTC. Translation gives CASSRRGGASHHEQYF.

CDR3 in DNA: TGCAGCGTTGTTCTGGGACAGGGAGGTTCACCCCTCCACTTT. It is translated as CSVVLGQGGSPLHF. V is TRBV29-1 and J is TRBJ1-6, with 9 positions matching TRBD1. The length of the CDR3 is 14 residues. The V gene's germline CDR1 is SQVTM and CDR2 ANQGSEA. V gave up 4 bases and J gave up 9 bases; unmatched junction bases: 7.